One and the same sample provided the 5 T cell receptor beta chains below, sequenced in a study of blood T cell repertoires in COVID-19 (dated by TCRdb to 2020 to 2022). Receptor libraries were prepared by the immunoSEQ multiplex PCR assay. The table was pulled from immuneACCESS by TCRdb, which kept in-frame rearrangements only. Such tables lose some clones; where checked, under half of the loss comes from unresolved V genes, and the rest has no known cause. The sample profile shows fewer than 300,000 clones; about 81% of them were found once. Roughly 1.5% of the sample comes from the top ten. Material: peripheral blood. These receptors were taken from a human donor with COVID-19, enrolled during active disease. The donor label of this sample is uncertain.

CDR3: CASSFRGGPRTDTQYF. The CDR3 nucleotides read TGTGCCAGCAGCTTTAGGGGGGGTCCTCGCACAGATACGCAGTATTTT. The chain employs TRBV5-6 and TRBJ2-3; D possibly corresponds to TRBD2 (7 bases). CDR3 length equals 16 residues. Germline assignment: CDR1 SGHDT and CDR2 YYEEEE. The V and J ends lost 2 bases and 1 base respectively, with 14 bases between them.

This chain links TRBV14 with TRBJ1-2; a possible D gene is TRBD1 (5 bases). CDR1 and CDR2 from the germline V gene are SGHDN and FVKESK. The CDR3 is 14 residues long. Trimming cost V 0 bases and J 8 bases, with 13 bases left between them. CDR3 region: CASSQDLTVHGYTF. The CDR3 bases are TGTGCCAGCAGCCAAGATCTGACAGTTCACGGCTACACCTTC.

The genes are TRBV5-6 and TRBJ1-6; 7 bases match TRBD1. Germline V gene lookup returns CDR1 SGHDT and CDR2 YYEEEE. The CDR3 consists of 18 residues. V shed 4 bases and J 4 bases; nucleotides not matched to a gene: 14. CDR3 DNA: TGTGCCAGCAGCGCGGGACAGTTCCTGTGGGGATATAATTCACCCCTCCACTTT. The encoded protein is CASSAGQFLWGYNSPLHF.

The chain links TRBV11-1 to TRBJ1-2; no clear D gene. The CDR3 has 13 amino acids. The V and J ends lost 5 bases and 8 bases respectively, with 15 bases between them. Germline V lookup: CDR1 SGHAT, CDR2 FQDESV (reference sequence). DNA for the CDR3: TGTGCCAGCAGCCTTACGAACGTACGGGGCTACACCTTC. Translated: CASSLTNVRGYTF.

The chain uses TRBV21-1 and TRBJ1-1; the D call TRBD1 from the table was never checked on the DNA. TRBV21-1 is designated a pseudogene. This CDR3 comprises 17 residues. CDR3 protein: CASSNSPGQGASTEAFF. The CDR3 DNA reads TGTGCCAGCAGCAACTCACCCGGACAGGGGGCCTCTACTGAAGCTTTCTTT.